These T cell receptor beta chains were read from a single sample in a study of T cell responses to AZD1222 COVID-19 vaccine. The method was immunoSEQ multiplex PCR; TCRdb's version includes in-frame clones alone and lacks a portion of them. The profile shows 120,000 or so clones, around 87% of them singletons. The sample consisted of peripheral blood, taken 28 days after the second AZD1222 dose. Receptor source: an adult who received the AZD1222 COVID-19 vaccine. The CDR3 runs from the conserved cysteine through the conserved F or W. Each record gives: J gene, clone size, V gene, D gene, CDR3 DNA, CDR3 protein. A D gene is named only where the DNA matches it firmly. Clone size appears in some rows only: once, few, many, or a class for an expanded clone.

TRBJ2-7 NA TRBV6-6 NA TGTGCCAGCAGTTACCGAAGGGGGCGGGGGTTCTACGAGCAGTACTTC CASSYRRGRGFYEQYF
TRBJ1-1 NA TRBV19 NA TGTGCCAGTAGTATAGAGACGGCTATTATAGGGGACACTGAAGCTTTCTTT CASSIETAIIGDTEAFF
TRBJ2-1 NA TRBV27 TRBD2 TGTGCCACCGCTGCGCCCCAGCGGGGGTACAATGAGCAGTTCTTC CATAAPQRGYNEQFF
TRBJ2-2 NA TRBV11-2 TRBD2 TGTGCCAGCAGCCCACTAGCGGGGAGTCTCCTCACCGGGGAGCTGTTTTTT CASSPLAGSLLTGELFF
TRBJ2-1 NA TRBV7-2 TRBD2 TGTGCCAGCAGCCAGGGTTTAGCGGGGGGGGATGAGCAGTTCTTC CASSQGLAGGDEQFF
TRBJ1-3 NA TRBV7-2 NA TGTGCCAGCAGCTTAGGGATTCCCGGCTCTGGAAACACCATATATTTT CASSLGIPGSGNTIYF
TRBJ1-1 NA TRBV3-1/TRBV3-2 NA TGTGCCAGCAGCCAAGATAGGTGGGGCATCCTGAACACTGAAGCTTTCTTT CASSQDRWGILNTEAFF
TRBJ1-1 NA TRBV20-1 NA TGCAGTGCTAGTCATAACACTGAAGCTTTCTTT CSASHNTEAFF
TRBJ1-2 NA TRBV18 NA TGTGCCAGCTCAGTCGACAGAGAGCTAGGGGGCTACACCTTC CASSVDRELGGYTF
TRBJ1-3 NA TRBV3-1/TRBV3-2 NA TGTGCCAGCAGCCAGAGCAGGGGACTCTCTGGAAACACCATATATTTT CASSQSRGLSGNTIYF
TRBJ1-2 NA TRBV6-5 NA TGTGCCAGCAGTTTCTCACCCCCTAGGTCGGGCTATGGCTACACCTTC CASSFSPPRSGYGYTF
TRBJ1-5 NA TRBV19 TRBD1 TGTGCCAGTAAGCAGGGGGGGCATAGCAATCAGCCCCAGCATTTT CASKQGGHSNQPQHF
TRBJ2-7 once TRBV28 NA TGTGCCAGCAGTTTATCCGCGACAGGAACCTACGAGCAGTACTTC CASSLSATGTYEQYF
TRBJ1-5 NA TRBV28 NA TGTGCCAGCAAAGTGGGGGGCACTCAGCCCCAGCATTTT CASKVGGTQPQHF
TRBJ1-6 NA TRBV30 NA TGTGCCTGGAGGGGGACACGGTATAATTCACCCCTCCACTTT CAWRGTRYNSPLHF